This TCR beta chain emerged from a study of shared clonotypes between healthy human individuals. Study-level background: Each donor had three CD4 naive, three CD4 memory, two CD8 naive and one CD8 memory plate. Study-wide results and caveats: Naive subsets typically showed greater estimated richness than memory subsets.

Authors' data handling: ImmunoSEQ output lacked quality scores and full-length reads, limiting matched filtering. Only in-frame clones appear in the TCRdb table, and some are missing; sequencing was by immunoSEQ multiplex PCR. Clone size and V and J calls were adopted from that table, with D and trimming inferred from the DNA. The table lists roughly 2.4 million clones, approximately 96% of them singletons. The trim removed 7 bases at V and 0 bases at J, leaving 10 bases unmatched. CDR3 length: 17 amino acids. Per germline, CDR1 SGDLS and CDR2 YYNGEE. For this clone: What it recognizes is unknown.

The TCR was taken from a man younger than 30 in good health. The rearrangement links TRBV9 to TRBJ2-6, with TRBD1 identical over 7 bases. The sequenced material came from naive CD4+ T cells sorted from blood. The subset is: CD45RA+ positively selected. CDR3 protein: CASHVGDSLSGANVLTF. The CDR3 DNA follows: TGTGCCAGCCACGTAGGGGACAGTCTCTCTGGGGCCAACGTCCTGACTTTC. Filled out from reference TRBV9 and TRBJ2-6, the complete variable domain reads DSGVTQTPKHLITATGQRVTLRCSPRSGDLSVYWYQQSLDQGLQFLIQYYNGEERAKGNILERFSAQQFPDLHSELNLSSLELGDSALYFCASHVGDSLSGANVLTFGAGSRLTVL.